This T cell receptor (beta chain) came from a study of blood T cell repertoires in COVID-19. Overall study: Both acute and convalescent COVID-19 samples were obtained from the United States, Italy and Spain. T cells, B-cell-depleted T cells, or PBMCs provided the cDNA or gDNA that served as material.

The CDR3 runs 15 residues. Trimming took off 5 bases at V and 3 bases at J, with 17 bases between the two ends. Germline CDR1 reads SGHKS; CDR2 reads YYEKEE (reference sequence). The authors' processing: Reference gene primers were amplified, and this amplification served to estimate nucleated cell counts. Clones were sequenced by immunoSEQ multiplex PCR, and TCRdb holds only the in-frame ones, with some missing. The DNA was the basis for D and trimming; V, J and clone size are from that table. The sample shows 150,000 or so clones, more than 70% of them seen only once. The TCR was taken from a human donor in a cohort sampled during active COVID-19. The specimen was peripheral blood. The genes are TRBV5-5 and TRBJ1-1, with TRBD1 as a possible D gene (6 bases). The CDR3 sequence: CASSLDRFGHTEAFF. The CDR3 nucleotides are TGTGCCAGCAGTCTTGACAGGTTCGGCCACACTGAAGCTTTCTTT.